Presented here are 28 T cell receptor beta chains from one specimen sequenced in a study of T cell repertoires in cytomegalovirus infection. TCRdb reanalysed the reads using MiXCR and keeps one entry per CDR3 protein. Among about 900,000 distinct CDR3 sequences listed, roughly 31% were seen once. Their recognized antigens are unknown. Sequencing used cultured CD8+ T cells from PBMCs, obtained from culture after CMV antigen stimulation. These receptors all come from a human donor in good health (CMV status not recorded). Some clones in this sample may be carry-over from other donors' samples.

The chain employs TRBV4-1 and TRBJ2-1; D may match TRBD1 or TRBD2 (6 bases each). Trimming took off 0 bases at V and 3 bases at J, with 18 bases between the two ends. The CDR3 runs to 18 residues. CDR1 and CDR2 from the germline V gene are MGHRA and YSYEKL. The CDR3 nucleotides are TGCGCCAGCAGCCAAGAAAGACGTGGGGGGCCCGACTACAATGAGCAGTTCTTC. It is translated as CASSQERRGGPDYNEQFF.

A few counts support this clonotype. The gene calls are TRBV28 and TRBJ2-7; 12 nucleotides agree with TRBD2. CDR3 length: 13 amino acids. Trimming removed 10 bases from V and 3 bases from J; junction bases left unmatched: 4. In germline, CDR1 is MDHEN, CDR2 SYDVKM. This CDR3 reads CATRLAGDYEQYV. For the CDR3, the DNA is TGTGCCACCAGACTAGCGGGGGACTACGAGCAGTACGTC.

This clonotype was counted only a few times. The J gene is TRBJ1-5, the V gene TRBV7-2; possible D gene TRBD1, 5 bases. This CDR3 has 16 amino acids. Trimming cost V 4 bases and J 1 base, with 14 bases left between them. CDR1 is SGHTA and CDR2 is FQGNSA in the germline V gene. CDR3 in amino acids: CASSSWTRQSNQPQHF. In nucleotides, the CDR3 is TGTGCCAGCAGCTCCTGGACCCGACAGAGCAATCAGCCCCAGCATTTT. The entire variable domain, with the rest obtained from reference TRBV7-2 and TRBJ1-5, is as follows: GAGVSQSPSNKVTEKGKDVELRCDPISGHTALYWYRQSLGQGLEFLIYFQGNSAPDKSGLPSDRFSAERTGGSVSTLTIQRTQQEDSAVYLCASSSWTRQSNQPQHFGDGTRLSIL.

This clonotype was seen a handful of times. J is TRBJ2-2 and V is TRBV10-3, with 8 bases identical to TRBD2. Per germline, CDR1 ENHRY and CDR2 SYGVKD. The CDR3 consists of 16 residues. Trimming cost V 0 bases and J 7 bases; bases outside gene matches: 7. The CDR3: CAISESQRGYSGELFF. In DNA, the CDR3 is TGTGCCATCAGTGAGTCGCAGCGGGGGTACAGCGGGGAGCTGTTTTTT.

The genes are TRBV2 and TRBJ2-1; 9 nucleotides align to TRBD1. Germline trimming cut 6 bases from V and 7 bases from J; bases unmatched to any gene: 10. Per germline, CDR1 SNHLY and CDR2 FYNNEI. The CDR3 length is 15 residues. CDR3 region: CASRTGTGKDNEQFF. The CDR3 nucleotides read TGTGCCAGCAGGACCGGGACAGGGAAAGATAATGAGCAGTTCTTC.

The sample holds a few counts of this clonotype. The chain links TRBV6-6 to TRBJ1-5, with D possibly matching TRBD1 (5 bases). V lost 4 bases and J 3 bases, leaving 19 bases between the germline ends. CDR3 length: 17 residues. Looked up from germline, CDR1 is MNHNY and CDR2 is SVGAGI (reference sequence). This CDR3 reads CASSFTNLQGYNQPQHF. The CDR3 region has the DNA TGTGCCAGCAGTTTCACCAATCTTCAGGGCTACAATCAGCCCCAGCATTTT.

The chain has TRBV24-1 and TRBJ2-2; TRBD2 is a possible D gene (7 bases). CDR3 size: 16 residues. Germline loops: CDR1 KGHDR, CDR2 SFDVKD. With 3 bases removed from V and 6 bases from J, the gap between germline ends came to 16 bases. The CDR3 bases are TGTGCCACCAGTGATAGGTGGGGGGGCCGGTCCGGGGAGCTGTTTTTT. Protein product: CATSDRWGGRSGELFF.

The V gene is TRBV5-1, the J gene TRBJ2-1; possibly TRBD1 for D (6 bases). The germline V gene has CDR1 SGHRS and CDR2 YFSETQ. The CDR3 runs to 17 residues. V gave up 4 bases and J gave up 0 bases, with 17 bases separating them. The CDR3 bases are TGCGCCAGCAGCCCCCGAGGGGGAATAGACTCCTACAATGAGCAGTTCTTC. Protein sequence: CASSPRGGIDSYNEQFF.

The V and J genes are TRBV6-6 and TRBJ2-7, with D perhaps TRBD1 (5 bases). V shed 6 bases and J shed 2 bases, with 11 bases lying between them. The length of the CDR3 is 13 residues. Germline V gene data show CDR1 as MNHNY and CDR2 as SVGAGI (reference sequence). The CDR3 loop is CASSDSGTYEQYV. The DNA of the CDR3 is TGTGCCAGCAGCGACTCAGGGACCTACGAGCAGTACGTC.

The chain is built from TRBV7-9 and TRBJ1-5; weak D call: TRBD1 (6 bases). The V end lost 10 bases, the J end lost 2 bases, and 15 bases lay between the germline ends. The germline V gene has CDR1 SEHNR and CDR2 FQNEAQ (reference sequence). This CDR3 region has 14 residues. The CDR3 DNA follows: TGTGCCACGGAGGGGGGCGGAGGCAATCAGCCCCAGCATTTT. Translation: CATEGGGGNQPQHF.

This clonotype was seen ten or more times. The rearrangement uses TRBV7-2 and TRBJ2-1, with D perhaps TRBD1 (7 bases). Germline V gene data show CDR1 as SGHTA and CDR2 as FQGNSA. V was cut by 3 bases and J by 5 bases, with 14 bases left in between. The CDR3 covers 15 residues. The CDR3 is CASSFWRGPDNEQFF. In nucleotides, the CDR3 is TGTGCCAGCAGCTTCTGGAGGGGGCCGGACAATGAGCAGTTCTTC.

This clonotype has more than one count but fewer than ten. The V call is TRBV7-9, the J call TRBJ2-5; TRBD1 agrees at 8 bases. CDR3 length: 16 amino acids. Germline V gene lookup returns CDR1 SEHNR and CDR2 FQNEAQ (reference sequence). Trimming took 5 bases from V and 2 from J; bases not matched to a gene: 10. CDR3 loop: CASSTGRGQAQETQYF. The CDR3 DNA reads as TGTGCCAGCAGCACCGGGCGGGGACAGGCACAAGAGACCCAGTACTTC.

J is TRBJ2-1 and V is TRBV7-8; D unclear. V was cut by 2 bases and J by 4 bases, with 6 bases left in between. This CDR3 contains 13 residues. Germline CDR1 reads SGHVS; CDR2 reads FQNEAQ. The CDR3 here is CASSLRYYNEQFF. In nucleotides, the CDR3 is TGTGCCAGCAGCTTAAGGTATTACAATGAGCAGTTCTTC.

There are a few counts of this clonotype. The V and J genes are TRBV6-6 and TRBJ2-1, with a possible D match to TRBD1 (6 bases). CDR3 size: 17 residues. Germline V gives CDR1 MNHNY, CDR2 SVGAGI (reference sequence). V dropped 2 bases and J dropped 6 bases, with 20 bases sitting between them. Here the CDR3 DNA reads TGTGCCAGCAGTTACAGCCAGGGGCTCCCTATGGGCAATGAGCAGTTCTTC. Encoded protein: CASSYSQGLPMGNEQFF.

This clonotype was seen more than once but under ten times. The chain recombines TRBV5-1 with TRBJ2-1; 7 bases map to TRBD1. The CDR3 totals 14 residues. The junction had 8 bases not matched to a gene; V was cut back by 7 bases and J by 4 bases. In germline, CDR1 is SGHRS, CDR2 YFSETQ. The CDR3 loop reads CASGPRDSYNEQFF. The CDR3 coding sequence is TGCGCCAGCGGCCCACGGGACAGTTACAATGAGCAGTTCTTC.

The V gene is TRBV29-1, the J gene TRBJ2-1; D remains unclear. The CDR3 length is 11 residues. Trimming cost V 0 bases and J 9 bases, with 6 bases left between them. Germline V CDR1 and CDR2: SQVTM, ANQGSEA. The CDR3 loop is CSVEDLLEQFF. CDR3 sequence (DNA): TGCAGCGTTGAAGATCTTCTTGAGCAGTTCTTC.

This clonotype was recorded at least ten times. The CDR3 sequence: CASSQVGARRDTDTQYF. Here the CDR3 DNA reads TGTGCCAGCAGCCAAGTGGGGGCCAGAAGAGACACAGATACGCAGTATTTT. V usage is TRBV3-1 and J usage is TRBJ2-3, with D maybe TRBD1 (6 bases). V was shortened by 1 base and J by 2 bases, with 16 bases between the two germline ends. This CDR3 is built from 17 residues. Looked up from germline, CDR1 is LGHDT and CDR2 is YNNKEL (reference sequence).

The rearrangement uses TRBV28 and TRBJ1-1, with 8 bases that match TRBD1. CDR3 length: 15 residues. Unmatched junction bases numbered 11, after V lost 7 bases and J lost 4 bases. Germline assignment: CDR1 MDHEN and CDR2 SYDVKM. In DNA form, the CDR3 reads TGTGCCAGCAACAAGGACAGGGAGGTTAGCACTGAAGCTTTCTTT. This translates into CASNKDREVSTEAFF. Full variable domain (missing parts from reference TRBV28 and TRBJ1-1): DVKVTQSSRYLVKRTGEKVFLECVQDMDHENMFWYRQDPGLGLRLIYFSYDVKMKEKGDIPEGYSVSREKKERFSLILESASTNQTSMYLCASNKDREVSTEAFFGQGTRLTVV.

The chain has TRBV7-6 and TRBJ2-2, with D tentatively TRBD1 or TRBD2 (5 bases each). The CDR3 extends over 18 amino acids. The V gene's germline CDR1 is SGHVS and CDR2 FNYEAQ. Trimming cost V 7 bases and J 0 bases, with 21 bases left between them. The CDR3 nucleotides are TGTGCCAGCACCTGGGCCCCCTCCGGGACGGCGAACACCGGGGAGCTGTTTTTT. Translation gives CASTWAPSGTANTGELFF.

V usage is TRBV27 and J usage is TRBJ1-2; no firm D call. Deletions cut 3 bases from V and 0 bases from J, with 8 bases between. This CDR3 region has 14 residues. The germline gives CDR1 MNHEY, CDR2 SMNVEV (reference sequence). The CDR3 is CASSFGVANYGYTF. CDR3 coding DNA: TGTGCCAGCAGTTTCGGTGTCGCTAACTATGGCTACACCTTC.

This clonotype has a single count. The chain has TRBV19 and TRBJ2-7; D uncertain. Germline CDR1 and CDR2: LNHDA and SQIVND (reference sequence). The CDR3 totals 14 residues. Trimming stripped 1 base from V and 0 bases from J, with 7 bases between. The CDR3 nucleotides are TGTGCCAGTAGTATAGGCTACAGCTCCTACGAGCAGTACTTC. Residues: CASSIGYSSYEQYF.

This chain uses TRBV7-9 with TRBJ1-1, with D unclear. Germline values: CDR1 SEHNR, CDR2 FQNEAQ (reference sequence). The V end was cut by 3 bases, the J end by 3 bases, with 17 bases between. CDR3 length equals 16 residues. The CDR3 nucleotides read TGTGCCAGCAGCTTTCGGGAGTCTGCTCCCTACACTGAAGCTTTCTTT. The encoded protein is CASSFRESAPYTEAFF.

A word on this clonotype: One end of the junction does not line up with germline, which may come from a read error. This chain links TRBV7-7 with TRBJ2-3; unclear D gene. The CDR3 covers 15 residues. CDR1 is SSHAT and CDR2 is FNYEAQ in the germline V gene (reference sequence). The CDR3 is CASSLGPLGTDTQYF. The DNA of the CDR3 is TGTGCTAGCAGCTTAGGACCCCTTGGCACAGATACGCAGTATTTT.

The V call is TRBV6-8, the J call TRBJ2-7; D remains unclear. This CDR3 has 13 residues. Germline CDR1 reads MNHGY; CDR2 reads SAAAGT. V was pared by 6 bases and J by 0 bases, with 9 bases between. As DNA, the CDR3 is TGTGCCAGCAGCGAGTGGGACTCCTACGAGCAGTACGTC. It specifies CASSEWDSYEQYV.

This clonotype was recorded a few times. The rearrangement uses TRBV27 and TRBJ2-1; no reliable D call. Germline V gene lookup returns CDR1 MNHEY and CDR2 SMNVEV (reference sequence). The CDR3 contains 14 residues. Deletions cut 8 bases from V and 1 base from J, with 12 bases between. CDR3 sequence: CASRPALSYNEQFF. The CDR3 DNA reads as TGTGCCAGCCGTCCCGCCCTGTCCTACAATGAGCAGTTCTTC.

This clonotype has more than one count but fewer than ten. This sequence joins TRBV25-1 and TRBJ1-3, with a possible D match to TRBD1 (5 bases). Deletions cut 0 bases from V and 0 bases from J, with 12 bases between. Germline CDR1 and CDR2: MGHDK and SYGVNS. The CDR3 loop spans 17 amino acids. CDR3 coding DNA: TGTGCCAGCAGTGAATATTTTAGGGGACTCTCTGGAAACACCATATATTTT. Its protein product is CASSEYFRGLSGNTIYF.

The rearrangement uses TRBV6-1 and TRBJ1-5; D might be TRBD1 (5 bases). This CDR3 comprises 16 residues. The V gene lost 2 bases and the J gene lost 0 bases, with 11 bases spanning the gap. The germline V gene has CDR1 MNHNS and CDR2 SASEGT. CDR3 residues: CASSERFDSSNQPQHF. As DNA, the CDR3 is TGTGCCAGCAGTGAACGCTTCGACAGTAGCAATCAGCCCCAGCATTTT.

The rearrangement uses TRBV4-3 and TRBJ2-4; D possibly corresponds to TRBD1 (5 bases). The CDR3 extends over 17 amino acids. Trimming took off 0 bases at V and 1 base at J, with 13 bases between the two ends. Looked up from germline, CDR1 is LGHNA and CDR2 is YSLEER. The CDR3 DNA is TGCGCCAGCAGCCAAGAAGGGGATTATGGGGCCAAAAACATTCAGTACTTC. Translating it yields CASSQEGDYGAKNIQYF.